What follows describes a single T cell receptor beta chain. Other DNA variants within this sample encode the same CDR3. These data come from a study of shared clonotypes between healthy human individuals. Across the study: CD4 naive and memory got three plates each, CD8 naive two, CD8 memory one.

Germline lookup yields CDR1 SGHRS and CDR2 YFSETQ. V lost 1 base to trimming and J lost 2 bases, with 9 bases between them. CDR3 size: 14 residues. Profiling relied on immunoSEQ multiplex PCR, and the TCRdb table lists in-frame clones only, not all of them. The sample consists of about 2.4 million clones, over 85% of them appearing once. Sequenced sample: naive CD4+ T cells sorted from blood. Specified subset: CD45RA+ positively selected. This clonotype was sampled from a man aged 18 to 29 in good health. The chain recombines TRBV5-1 with TRBJ2-5; D is ambiguous. The CDR3 bases are TGCGCCAGCAGCTTGCGGCAAGCACAAGAGACCCAGTACTTC. Its protein is CASSLRQAQETQYF.